This TCR beta chain was documented in a study of early T cells in non-severe SARS-CoV-2 infection. Looking at the study overall: It was bulk RNA from unsorted whole blood that was sequenced, and the chains were unpaired.

V trimming: 3 bases; J trimming: 8 bases; junction bases outside the gene matches: 1. CDR1 is KGHSH, CDR2 LQKENI, per germline. The CDR3 contains 14 residues. Attached unique molecular identifiers marked individual cDNA molecules. TCRdb recomputed calls from the 5' RACE reads with MiXCR, one row per CDR3 protein. In the table there are about 21,000 distinct CDR3 sequences, less than 4.5% of which are singletons. General study findings and limits: Database matching using VDJdb favored anti-spike CD8 responses, with private and CD4 specificities left missing.

In this sample, this clonotype turned up many times. Its matching antigen is unknown. The receptor's source is an adult who was a healthcare worker with PCR-confirmed SARS-CoV-2 infection or an uninfected control (not recorded which). This chain connects TRBV18 to TRBJ1-6; 10 nucleotides match TRBD1. The specimen was whole blood. The CDR3 DNA follows: TGTGCCAGCTCACCGACAGGGGGCGATTCACCCCTCCACTTT. It encodes CASSPTGGDSPLHF.